This entry lists 28 T cell receptor beta chains sequenced from one sample in a study of response to subunit inactivated influenza vaccine. TCRdb passed the RT-PCR reads through MiXCR, listing each CDR3 protein once. The table lists about 500,000 distinct CDR3 sequences, approximately 15% of them singletons. The specimen was CD4+ T cells sorted from PBMCs, collected around 25 months after vaccination. The receptors come from a man between 45 and 75 years old who received an inactivated influenza vaccine.

The chain joins TRBV12-3 or TRBV12-4 to TRBJ2-7; TRBD2 matches 14 bases. With 5 bases clipped from V and 4 bases from J, the junction kept 7 bases outside the gene matches. The CDR3 is 16 amino acids. Here the CDR3 DNA reads TGTGCCAGCAGTCCCAGGACTAGCGGGAGGCCTTACGAGCAGTACTTC. Amino acid sequence: CASSPRTSGRPYEQYF.

CDR3 region: CSVGEGQGARGYTF. For the CDR3, the DNA is TGCAGCGTTGGGGAGGGACAGGGGGCGAGGGGCTACACCTTC. The chain carries TRBV29-1 and TRBJ1-2; TRBD1 matches at 12 bases. The CDR3 is 14 amino acids. Trimming removed 4 bases from V and 8 bases from J; junction bases left unmatched: 8. Germline-derived CDR1 and CDR2 are SQVTM and ANQGSEA.

This clonotype was found a few times. The V gene is TRBV29-1, the J gene TRBJ2-5, with TRBD2 matching 9 bases. Trimming removed 7 bases from V and 3 bases from J; junction bases left unmatched: 3. Germline V gene sequence: CDR1 SQVTM, CDR2 ANQGSEA. This CDR3 has 12 residues. DNA for the CDR3: TGCAGCGGGTTAGCGGGGGAAGAGACCCAGTACTTC. Protein sequence: CSGLAGEETQYF.

This clonotype was seen ten or more times. The chain combines TRBV5-1 with TRBJ2-1, with 10 bases identical to TRBD1. The J segment lost 5 bases and the V segment lost 1 base, leaving 6 bases of the junction unmatched. The CDR3 totals 16 residues. CDR1 SGHRS and CDR2 YFSETQ come from the germline V gene. The CDR3: CASSLTGTGANNEQFF. The CDR3 region has the DNA TGCGCCAGCAGCTTGACCGGGACAGGGGCTAACAATGAGCAGTTCTTC.

V and J are TRBV27 and TRBJ1-5; D is ambiguous. Germline loops: CDR1 MNHEY, CDR2 SMNVEV (reference sequence). The V gene lost 8 bases and the J gene lost 3 bases, with 26 bases spanning the gap. This CDR3 contains 18 residues. The CDR3 DNA reads TGTGCCAGCGGTCCGATATCAGGTGGGATAATAAACAATCAGCCCCAGCATTTT. As protein: CASGPISGGIINNQPQHF.

The table lists this clonotype with a few counts. The chain combines TRBV20-1 with TRBJ1-2; TRBD1 is a possible D gene (5 bases). The germline gives CDR1 DFQATT, CDR2 SNEGSKA (reference sequence). V lost 0 bases and J 8 bases, leaving 13 bases between the germline ends. This CDR3 spans 13 amino acids. Here the CDR3 DNA reads TGCAGTGCTAGAGATCAAGGGGAGGGCGGCTACACCTTC. It translates to CSARDQGEGGYTF.

This clonotype has ten or more counts. The chain combines TRBV29-1 with TRBJ2-5, with D hard to call. The CDR3 spans 13 residues. Germline V gene sequence: CDR1 SQVTM, CDR2 ANQGSEA. Trimming pared 4 bases from V and 1 base from J, leaving 10 bases between. The CDR3 is CSVGVSPQETQYF. CDR3 DNA sequence: TGCAGCGTTGGAGTGTCACCCCAAGAGACCCAGTACTTC.

This clonotype was seen repeatedly, ten times or more. This rearrangement joins TRBV5-6 to TRBJ2-5; the match to TRBD2 covers 7 bases. Germline V gives CDR1 SGHDT, CDR2 YYEEEE. Trimming cost V 4 bases and J 5 bases; bases outside gene matches: 14. The CDR3 spans 16 residues. The chain's CDR3 is CASSPGERGLLETQYF. CDR3 DNA: TGTGCCAGCAGCCCCGGGGAGCGGGGACTTCTCGAGACCCAGTACTTC.

In its sample, this clonotype was seen many times. The chain combines TRBV11-1 with TRBJ2-7; 11 bases are shared with TRBD2. Germline CDR1 is SGHAT and CDR2 is FQDESV (reference sequence). The CDR3 is made up of 15 amino acids. The junction had 3 bases not matched to a gene; V was cut back by 5 bases and J by 0 bases. The CDR3 bases are TGTGCCAGCAGCCGGACTAGCGGGCTCTCCTACGAGCAGTACTTC. Protein: CASSRTSGLSYEQYF.

This clonotype was detected ten times or more. The chain recombines TRBV29-1 with TRBJ2-1; TRBD1 matches at 8 bases. The CDR3 has 14 residues. V lost 6 bases, J lost 0 bases, and 4 bases stayed unmatched. Germline lookup yields CDR1 SQVTM and CDR2 ANQGSEA. CDR3 sequence (DNA): TGCAGCGTCCGGACAGGGAGCTCCTACAATGAGCAGTTCTTC. It encodes CSVRTGSSYNEQFF.

In its sample, this clonotype was seen many times. This chain joins TRBV6-2 or TRBV6-3 and TRBJ1-5, with 11 bases lining up with TRBD1. CDR1 is MNHEY and CDR2 is SVGEGT in the germline V gene. The CDR3 length is 15 residues. Germline trimming cut 4 bases from V and 7 bases from J; bases unmatched to any gene: 6. The CDR3 nucleotides are TGTGCCAGCAGTTCGGGACAGGGGGTTGGACAGCCCCAGCATTTT. Translation: CASSSGQGVGQPQHF.

In its sample, this clonotype was seen a few times. The chain has TRBV20-1 and TRBJ1-2, with D possibly TRBD1 on 6 matching bases. With 1 base removed from V and 7 bases from J, the gap between germline ends came to 19 bases. The CDR3 totals 15 residues. Per germline, CDR1 DFQATT and CDR2 SNEGSKA (reference sequence). The CDR3 nucleotides are TGCAGTGCTAGAGGCCCCACCGACAGGTTGAGTGGCTACACCTTC. Its protein is CSARGPTDRLSGYTF.

The chain joins TRBV6-5 to TRBJ1-5; D remains unclear. CDR1 and CDR2 (germline): MNHEY, SVGAGI. The CDR3 has 10 amino acids. Trimming took 11 bases from V and 8 from J, leaving 10 bases between them. The CDR3 here is CAFREKPQHF. The CDR3 nucleotides are TGTGCCTTCCGCGAGAAGCCCCAGCATTTT.

This chain connects TRBV4-1 to TRBJ2-2; D not resolved. This CDR3 region has 14 residues. Germline V gene data show CDR1 as MGHRA and CDR2 as YSYEKL. V lost 1 base to trimming and J lost 5 bases, with 8 bases between them. The CDR3 region has the DNA TGCGCCAGCAGCCAAGCTATAATGACCGGGGAGCTGTTTTTT. Its translation is CASSQAIMTGELFF.

The chain has TRBV4-3 and TRBJ1-1, with D maybe TRBD1 (5 bases). The germline V gene has CDR1 LGHNA and CDR2 YSLEER. There are 14 residues in the CDR3. V lost 2 bases and J 5 bases, leaving 12 bases between the germline ends. Here the CDR3 reads CASSQLRGGTEAFF. In nucleotides, the CDR3 is TGCGCCAGCAGCCAACTGAGGGGAGGTACTGAAGCTTTCTTT.

Ten or more counts support this clonotype. The V and J genes are TRBV7-2 and TRBJ2-7; D gene unclear. The germline V gene has CDR1 SGHTA and CDR2 FQGNSA. The V gene lost 1 base and the J gene lost 2 bases, with 12 bases spanning the gap. The CDR3 has 15 amino acids. CDR3 nucleotide sequence: TGTGCCAGCAGCTTAGTTGTCAGGTCCACCTACGAGCAGTACTTC. Translated: CASSLVVRSTYEQYF.

With regard to this clonotype: This may be a read error, as it is one base from a much larger clone. The rearrangement joins TRBV15 to TRBJ2-4; D not resolved. The CDR3 consists of 16 residues. In germline, CDR1 is LNHNV, CDR2 YYDKDF (reference sequence). The V and J ends lost 0 bases and 6 bases respectively, with 15 bases between them. The CDR3 sequence is CATSRDKGFSSNIQYF. The CDR3 coding sequence is TGTGCCACCAGCAGAGATAAGGGCTTCAGTTCAAACATTCAGTACTTC.

Only a few counts were recorded for this clonotype. The chain combines TRBV7-2 with TRBJ1-2; no reliable D call. This CDR3 has 14 residues. The V end was cut by 3 bases, the J end by 4 bases, with 12 bases between. The germline gives CDR1 SGHTA, CDR2 FQGNSA. CDR3 DNA: TGTGCCAGCAGCTTTTTACGGCAGTCCTATGGCTACACCTTC. It translates to CASSFLRQSYGYTF.

The gene calls are TRBV10-3 and TRBJ1-4; the D gene is possibly TRBD1 (6 bases). CDR1 and CDR2 (germline): ENHRY, SYGVKD. The CDR3 runs to 15 residues. V was cut by 11 bases and J by 3 bases, with 19 bases left in between. The CDR3 here is CAARPGGASNEKLFF. The CDR3 DNA reads as TGTGCCGCCCGACCTGGGGGGGCATCTAATGAAAAACTGTTTTTT.

The chain couples TRBV20-1 to TRBJ1-4; 7 bases agree with TRBD1. The CDR3 loop spans 12 amino acids. Trimming removed 4 bases from V and 6 bases from J; junction bases left unmatched: 2. The V gene's germline CDR1 is DFQATT and CDR2 SNEGSKA (reference sequence). The CDR3 sequence: CSAIRGDEKLFF. CDR3 bases: TGCAGTGCTATCAGGGGGGATGAAAAACTGTTTTTT.

This clonotype was counted a few times. This sequence joins TRBV20-1 and TRBJ2-7; 8 bases fit TRBD2. CDR3 length equals 13 residues. Looked up from germline, CDR1 is DFQATT and CDR2 is SNEGSKA (reference sequence). With V trimmed by 3 bases and J by 2 bases, 3 bases remained unmatched. CDR3 sequence reads: CSASSGGPYEQYF. CDR3 coding DNA: TGCAGTGCTAGCAGCGGGGGACCCTACGAGCAGTACTTC.

Only a few counts were recorded for this clonotype. The V call is TRBV5-5, the J call TRBJ1-3, with D uncertain. Looked up from germline, CDR1 is SGHKS and CDR2 is YYEKEE (reference sequence). V dropped 4 bases and J dropped 12 bases, with 17 bases sitting between them. The CDR3 runs to 13 residues. CDR3 in DNA: TGTGCCAGCAGCGGGAACCTACAGTTCAACATATATTTT. This gives the protein CASSGNLQFNIYF.

This clonotype has at least ten counts. The CDR3 is CASSQDPLLAGRADTQYF. CDR3 nucleotides: TGCGCCAGCAGCCAAGATCCCCTACTAGCGGGTAGGGCAGATACGCAGTATTTT. J is TRBJ2-3 and V is TRBV4-3, with 9 bases matching TRBD2. The CDR3 is made up of 18 amino acids. The ends lost 0 bases at V and 4 bases at J; junction bases unmatched: 11. The germline gives CDR1 LGHNA, CDR2 YSLEER.

The genes are TRBV28 and TRBJ2-2; 11 bases map to TRBD2. This CDR3 has 17 amino acids. V shed 5 bases and J 4 bases; nucleotides not matched to a gene: 9. Germline CDR1 and CDR2: MDHEN and SYDVKM. CDR3 protein: CASSQIAGGPRTGELFF. The DNA of the CDR3 is TGTGCCAGCAGTCAAATAGCGGGAGGGCCGCGCACCGGGGAGCTGTTTTTT.

CDR3 protein: CASSPNPSGTSTDTQYF. CDR3 nucleotides: TGTGCCAGCAGCCCAAACCCCTCGGGAACTAGCACAGATACGCAGTATTTT. The V and J genes are TRBV7-8 and TRBJ2-3; D is possibly TRBD2 (5 bases). The CDR3 is 17 amino acids. Trimming removed 5 bases at V and 0 bases at J, with 18 bases between. CDR1 and CDR2 (germline): SGHVS, FQNEAQ.

This clonotype was detected a few times. The V call is TRBV3-1, the J call TRBJ2-2; D is uncertain. V was shortened by 6 bases and J by 6 bases, with 11 bases between the two germline ends. CDR1 and CDR2 from the germline V gene are LGHDT and YNNKEL (reference sequence). CDR3 length equals 13 residues. The CDR3 protein is CASSLYAAGELFF. The CDR3 DNA sequence: TGTGCCAGCAGTCTGTACGCAGCCGGGGAGCTGTTTTTT. Full variable domain (outside the CDR3, taken from reference TRBV3-1 and TRBJ2-2): DTAVSQTPKYLVTQMGNDKSIKCEQNLGHDTMYWYKQDSKKFLKIMFSYNNKELIINETVPNRFSPKSPDKAHLNLHINSLELGDSAVYFCASSLYAAGELFFGEGSRLTVL.

J is TRBJ2-1 and V is TRBV19, with D unclear. The CDR3 length is 11 residues. From germline, CDR1 is LNHDA and CDR2 SQIVND (reference sequence). Trimming pared 8 bases from V and 7 bases from J, leaving 9 bases between. In DNA form, the CDR3 reads TGTGCCAGTGAAAGTTGGAATGAGCAGTTCTTC. Its translation is CASESWNEQFF.

This chain uses TRBV10-2 with TRBJ2-3, with 7 positions matching TRBD2. There are 16 residues in the CDR3. The germline V gene has CDR1 WSHSY and CDR2 SAAADI. Trimming cost V 2 bases and J 1 base; bases outside gene matches: 6. Here the CDR3 DNA reads TGCGCCAGCAGTGAGGGTGCTGGGGGGGGCACAGATACGCAGTATTTT. Amino acid sequence: CASSEGAGGGTDTQYF.